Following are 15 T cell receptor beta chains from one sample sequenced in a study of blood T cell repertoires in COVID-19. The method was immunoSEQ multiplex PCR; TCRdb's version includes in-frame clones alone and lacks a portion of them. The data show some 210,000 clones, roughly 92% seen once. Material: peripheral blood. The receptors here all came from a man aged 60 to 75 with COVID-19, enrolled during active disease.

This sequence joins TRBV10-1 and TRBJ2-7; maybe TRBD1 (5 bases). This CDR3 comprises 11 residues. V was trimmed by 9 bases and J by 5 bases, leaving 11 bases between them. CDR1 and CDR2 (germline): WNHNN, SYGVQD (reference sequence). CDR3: CASGQIHEQYF. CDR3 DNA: TGCGCCAGTGGACAAATCCACGAGCAGTACTTC.

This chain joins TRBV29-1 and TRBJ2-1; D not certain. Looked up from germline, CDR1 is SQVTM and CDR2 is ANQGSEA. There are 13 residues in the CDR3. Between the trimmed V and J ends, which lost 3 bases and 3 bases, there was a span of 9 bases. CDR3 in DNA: TGCAGCGTTGATAGCTCTAACTACAATGAGCAGTTCTTC. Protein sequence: CSVDSSNYNEQFF.

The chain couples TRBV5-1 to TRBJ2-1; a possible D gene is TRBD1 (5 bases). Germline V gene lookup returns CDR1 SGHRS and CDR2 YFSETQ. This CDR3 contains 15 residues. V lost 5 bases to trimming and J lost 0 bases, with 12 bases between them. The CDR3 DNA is TGCGCCAGCAGGTACACAGGTAGCTCCTACAATGAGCAGTTCTTC. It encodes CASRYTGSSYNEQFF.

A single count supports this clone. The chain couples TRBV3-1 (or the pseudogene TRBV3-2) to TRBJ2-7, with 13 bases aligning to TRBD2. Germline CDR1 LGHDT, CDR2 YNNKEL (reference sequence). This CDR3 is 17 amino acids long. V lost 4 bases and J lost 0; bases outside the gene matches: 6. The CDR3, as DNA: TGTGCCAGCAGCCTTAGACTAGCGGGAGGTTCCTCCTACGAGCAGTACTTC. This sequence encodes CASSLRLAGGSSYEQYF.

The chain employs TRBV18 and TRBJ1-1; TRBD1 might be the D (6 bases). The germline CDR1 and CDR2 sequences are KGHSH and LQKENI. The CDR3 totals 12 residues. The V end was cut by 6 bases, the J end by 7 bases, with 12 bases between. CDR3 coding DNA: TGTGCCAGCTCTCCATCACAGGGTGAAGCTTTCTTT. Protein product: CASSPSQGEAFF.

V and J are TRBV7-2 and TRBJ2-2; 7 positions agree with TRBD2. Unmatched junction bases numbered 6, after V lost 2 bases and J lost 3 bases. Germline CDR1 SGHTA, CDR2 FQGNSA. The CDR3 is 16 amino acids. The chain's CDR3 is CASSLPSGAHTGELFF. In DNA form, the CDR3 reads TGTGCCAGCAGCTTACCTAGCGGCGCCCACACCGGGGAGCTGTTTTTT.

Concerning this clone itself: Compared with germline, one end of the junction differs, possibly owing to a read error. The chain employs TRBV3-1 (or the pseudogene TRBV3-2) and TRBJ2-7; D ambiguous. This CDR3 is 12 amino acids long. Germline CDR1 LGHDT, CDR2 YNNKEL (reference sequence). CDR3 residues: CASSQVSHEQYF. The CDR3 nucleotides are TGTGCCAGCAGCCAAGTCTCCCACGAGCAGTACTTC.

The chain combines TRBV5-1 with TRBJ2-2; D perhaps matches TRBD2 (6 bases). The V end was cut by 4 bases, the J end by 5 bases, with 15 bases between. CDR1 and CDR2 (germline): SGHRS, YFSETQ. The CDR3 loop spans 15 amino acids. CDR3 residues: CASSPGGAGTGELFF. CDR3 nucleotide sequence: TGCGCCAGCAGCCCTGGAGGGGCCGGGACCGGGGAGCTGTTTTTT.

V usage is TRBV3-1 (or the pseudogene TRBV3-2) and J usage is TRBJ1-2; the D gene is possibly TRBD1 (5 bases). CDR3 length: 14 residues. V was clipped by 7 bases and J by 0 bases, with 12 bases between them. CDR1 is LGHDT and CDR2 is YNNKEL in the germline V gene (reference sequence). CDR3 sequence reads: CASTRGGANYGYTF. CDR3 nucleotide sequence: TGTGCCAGCACCCGGGGGGGGGCTAACTATGGCTACACCTTC.

This CDR3 is CASSYSWTGGSPLHF. CDR3 nucleotides: TGTGCCAGCAGTTACTCGTGGACAGGGGGCTCACCCCTCCACTTT. The rearrangement uses TRBV6-5 and TRBJ1-6, with TRBD1 matching over 11 bases. Per germline, CDR1 MNHEY and CDR2 SVGAGI. Germline trimming cut 0 bases from V and 10 bases from J; bases unmatched to any gene: 2. The CDR3 sequence is 15 residues long.

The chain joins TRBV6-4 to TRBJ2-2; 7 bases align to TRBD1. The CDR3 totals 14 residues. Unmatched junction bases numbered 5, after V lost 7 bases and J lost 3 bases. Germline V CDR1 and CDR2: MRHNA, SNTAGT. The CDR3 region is CASTPQGYTGELFF. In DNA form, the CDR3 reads TGTGCCAGCACCCCACAGGGGTACACCGGGGAGCTGTTTTTT.

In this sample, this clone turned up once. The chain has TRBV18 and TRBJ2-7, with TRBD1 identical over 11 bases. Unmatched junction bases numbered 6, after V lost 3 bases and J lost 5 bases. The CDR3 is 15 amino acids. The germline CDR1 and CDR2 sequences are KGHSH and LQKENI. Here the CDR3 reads CASSPRDRGVHEQYF. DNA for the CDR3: TGTGCCAGCTCACCTCGGGACAGGGGGGTCCACGAGCAGTACTTC.

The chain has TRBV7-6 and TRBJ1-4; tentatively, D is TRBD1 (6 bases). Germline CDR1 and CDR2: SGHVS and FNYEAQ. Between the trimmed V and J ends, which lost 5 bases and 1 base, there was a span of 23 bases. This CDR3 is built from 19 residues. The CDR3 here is CASSARRQAQMVTNEKLFF. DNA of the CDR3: TGTGCCAGCAGCGCTAGACGACAGGCCCAAATGGTAACTAATGAAAAACTGTTTTTT.

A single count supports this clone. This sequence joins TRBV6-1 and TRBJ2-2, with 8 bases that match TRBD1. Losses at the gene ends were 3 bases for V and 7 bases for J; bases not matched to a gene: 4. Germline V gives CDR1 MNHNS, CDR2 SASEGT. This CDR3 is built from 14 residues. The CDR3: CASSDRGRNGELFF. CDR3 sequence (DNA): TGTGCCAGCAGTGACAGGGGGCGGAACGGGGAGCTGTTTTTT.

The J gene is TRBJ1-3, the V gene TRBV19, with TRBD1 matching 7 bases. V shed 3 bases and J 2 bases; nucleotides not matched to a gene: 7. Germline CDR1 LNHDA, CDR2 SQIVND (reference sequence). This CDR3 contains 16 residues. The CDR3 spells CASSMGQISTGNTIYF. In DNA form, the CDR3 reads TGTGCCAGTAGTATGGGACAGATCTCCACTGGAAACACCATATATTTT.